This TCR beta chain was captured in a study of T cell responses to AZD1222 COVID-19 vaccine. The repertoire was sequenced with immunoSEQ multiplex PCR; TCRdb's copy has only in-frame clones and lacks some. The sample lists 95,000 to 110,000 clones; around 92% were seen once. Pooling was applied to second doses at about 4 or about 12 weeks. Per germline, CDR1 LNHDA and CDR2 SQIVND (reference sequence). The CDR3 is made up of 15 amino acids. V lost 7 bases, J lost 0 bases, and 4 bases stayed unmatched. To note about this clone: The antigen is undetermined.

Whole-study findings and limits: White British ancestry dominated among donors, who included more females, and clonal diversity was possibly underestimated. At baseline, just five to seven AZD1222 recipients tested seropositive.

The sequencing here drew on peripheral blood, taken 28 days after the second AZD1222 dose. The rearrangement joins TRBV19 to TRBJ1-5, with 9 nucleotides matching TRBD1. The receptor was isolated from an adult who received the AZD1222 COVID-19 vaccine. In nucleotides, the CDR3 is TGTGCCAGTAAAGTGGACAGGGGTAGCAATCAGCCCCAGCATTTT. Translation: CASKVDRGSNQPQHF.